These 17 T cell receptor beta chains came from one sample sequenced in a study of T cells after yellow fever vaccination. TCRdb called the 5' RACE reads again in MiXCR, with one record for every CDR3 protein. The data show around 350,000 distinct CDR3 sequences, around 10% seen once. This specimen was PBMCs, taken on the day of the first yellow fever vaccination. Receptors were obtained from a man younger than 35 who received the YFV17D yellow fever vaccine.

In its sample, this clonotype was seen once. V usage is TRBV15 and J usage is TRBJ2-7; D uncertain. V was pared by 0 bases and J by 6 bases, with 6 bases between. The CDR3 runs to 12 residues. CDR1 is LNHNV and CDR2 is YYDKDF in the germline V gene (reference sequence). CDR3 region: CATSRDRSEQYF. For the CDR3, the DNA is TGTGCCACCAGCAGAGACAGAAGCGAGCAGTACTTC.

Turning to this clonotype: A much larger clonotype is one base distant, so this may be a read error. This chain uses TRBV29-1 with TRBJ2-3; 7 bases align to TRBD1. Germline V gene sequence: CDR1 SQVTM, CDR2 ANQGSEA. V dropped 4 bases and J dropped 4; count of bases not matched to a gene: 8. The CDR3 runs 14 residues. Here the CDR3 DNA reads TGCAGCGTTGCTCAGACAGGGTGGGCAGATACGCAGTATTTT. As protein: CSVAQTGWADTQYF.

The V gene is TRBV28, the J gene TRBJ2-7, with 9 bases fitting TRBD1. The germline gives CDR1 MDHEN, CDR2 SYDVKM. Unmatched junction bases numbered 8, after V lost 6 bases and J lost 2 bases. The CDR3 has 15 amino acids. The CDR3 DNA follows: TGTGCCAGCAGATCCGGGACAGGGCACACCTACGAGCAGTACGTC. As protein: CASRSGTGHTYEQYV.

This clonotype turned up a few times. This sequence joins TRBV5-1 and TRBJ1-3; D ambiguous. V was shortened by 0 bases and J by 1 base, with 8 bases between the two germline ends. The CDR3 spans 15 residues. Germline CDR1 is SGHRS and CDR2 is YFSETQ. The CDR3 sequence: CASSLVGQSGNTIYF. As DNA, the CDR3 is TGCGCCAGCAGCTTGGTAGGGCAGTCTGGAAACACCATATATTTT.

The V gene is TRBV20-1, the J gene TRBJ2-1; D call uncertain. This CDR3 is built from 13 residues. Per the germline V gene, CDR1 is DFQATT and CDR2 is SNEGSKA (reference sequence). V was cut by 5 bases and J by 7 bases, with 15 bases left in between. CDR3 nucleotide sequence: TGCAGTGCTCCCTCATATAACCTAAATGAGCAGTTCTTC. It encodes CSAPSYNLNEQFF.

The CDR3 protein is CASSLDTLETQYF. DNA of the CDR3: TGTGCCAGCAGCCTGGACACTCTAGAGACCCAGTACTTC. The rearrangement uses TRBV7-2 and TRBJ2-5, with a possible D match to TRBD1 (5 bases). Trimming pared 5 bases from V and 4 bases from J, leaving 11 bases between. CDR3 length equals 13 residues. Germline lookup yields CDR1 SGHTA and CDR2 FQGNSA.

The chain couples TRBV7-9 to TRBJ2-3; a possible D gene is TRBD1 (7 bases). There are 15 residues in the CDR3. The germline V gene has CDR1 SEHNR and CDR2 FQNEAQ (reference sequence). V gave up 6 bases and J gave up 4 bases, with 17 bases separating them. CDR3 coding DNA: TGTGCCAGCAGTTATAACAGGGGAGGTGCAGATACGCAGTATTTT. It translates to CASSYNRGGADTQYF. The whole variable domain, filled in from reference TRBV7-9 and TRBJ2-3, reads DTGVSQNPRHKITKRGQNVTFRCDPISEHNRLYWYRQTLGQGPEFLTYFQNEAQLEKSRLLSDRFSAERPKGSFSTLEIQRTEQGDSAMYLCASSYNRGGADTQYFGPGTRLTVL.

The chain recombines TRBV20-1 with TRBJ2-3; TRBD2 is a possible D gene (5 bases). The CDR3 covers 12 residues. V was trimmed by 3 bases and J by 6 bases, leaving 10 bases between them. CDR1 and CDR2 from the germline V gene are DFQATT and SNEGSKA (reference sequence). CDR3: CSASAWEDTQYF. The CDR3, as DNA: TGCAGTGCTAGCGCTTGGGAGGATACGCAGTATTTT.

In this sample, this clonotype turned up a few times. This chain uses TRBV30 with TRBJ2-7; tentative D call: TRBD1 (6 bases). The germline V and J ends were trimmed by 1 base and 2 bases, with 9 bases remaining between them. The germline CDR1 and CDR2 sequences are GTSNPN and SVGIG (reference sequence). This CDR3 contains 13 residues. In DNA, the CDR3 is TGTGCCTGGAGTGAGGACAGTGCCTACGAGCAGTACTTC. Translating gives CAWSEDSAYEQYF.

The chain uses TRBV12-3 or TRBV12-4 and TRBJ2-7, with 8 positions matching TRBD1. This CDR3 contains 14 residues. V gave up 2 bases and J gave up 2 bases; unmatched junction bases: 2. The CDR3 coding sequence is TGTGCCAGCAGTTTATCACAGGGGGCCTACGAGCAGTACTTC. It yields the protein CASSLSQGAYEQYF.

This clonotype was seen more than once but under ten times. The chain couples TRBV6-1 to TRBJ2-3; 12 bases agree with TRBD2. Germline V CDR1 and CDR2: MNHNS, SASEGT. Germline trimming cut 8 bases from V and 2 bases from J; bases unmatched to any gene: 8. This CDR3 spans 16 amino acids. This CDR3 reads CASGEGLAGITDTQYF. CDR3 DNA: TGTGCCAGCGGCGAAGGACTAGCGGGAATCACAGATACGCAGTATTTT.

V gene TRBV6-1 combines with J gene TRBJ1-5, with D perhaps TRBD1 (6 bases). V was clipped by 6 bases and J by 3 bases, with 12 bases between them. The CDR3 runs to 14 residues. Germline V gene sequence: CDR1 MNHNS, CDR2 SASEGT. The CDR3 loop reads CASSPGGTNQPQHF. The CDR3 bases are TGTGCCAGCAGCCCCGGGGGCACCAATCAGCCCCAGCATTTT.

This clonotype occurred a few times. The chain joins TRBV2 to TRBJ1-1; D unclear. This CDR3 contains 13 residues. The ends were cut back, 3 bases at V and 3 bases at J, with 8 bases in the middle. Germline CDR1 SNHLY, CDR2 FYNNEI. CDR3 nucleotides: TGTGCCAGCAGTGATGCAGTTTACACTGAAGCTTTCTTT. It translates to CASSDAVYTEAFF.

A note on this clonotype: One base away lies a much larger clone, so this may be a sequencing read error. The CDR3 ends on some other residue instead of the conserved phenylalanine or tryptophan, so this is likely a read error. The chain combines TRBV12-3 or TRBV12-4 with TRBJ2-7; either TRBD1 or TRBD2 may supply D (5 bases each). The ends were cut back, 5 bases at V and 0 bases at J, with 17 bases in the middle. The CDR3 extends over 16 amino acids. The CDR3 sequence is CASSPHSSGASYEQYL. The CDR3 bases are TGTGCCAGCAGTCCCCACTCGTCCGGGGCCTCCTACGAGCAGTACTTA.

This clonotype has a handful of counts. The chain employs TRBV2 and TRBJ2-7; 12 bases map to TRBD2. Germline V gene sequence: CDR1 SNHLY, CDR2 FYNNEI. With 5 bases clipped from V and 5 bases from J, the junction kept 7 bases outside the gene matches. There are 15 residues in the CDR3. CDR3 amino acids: CASSHRLAGENEQYF. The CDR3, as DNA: TGTGCCAGCAGTCACAGACTAGCGGGGGAGAACGAGCAGTACTTC. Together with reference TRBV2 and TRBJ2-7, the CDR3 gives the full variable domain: EPEVTQTPSHQVTQMGQEVILRCVPISNHLYFYWYRQILGQKVEFLVSFYNNEISEKSEIFDDQFSVERPDGSNFTLKIRSTKLEDSAMYFCASSHRLAGENEQYFGPGTRLTVT.

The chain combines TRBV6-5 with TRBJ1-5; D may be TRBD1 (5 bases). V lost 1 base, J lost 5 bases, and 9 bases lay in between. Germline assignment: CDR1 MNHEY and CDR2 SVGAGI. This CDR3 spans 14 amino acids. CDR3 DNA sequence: TGTGCCAGCAGTTACTTCGGGGCTGATCAGCCCCAGCATTTT. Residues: CASSYFGADQPQHF.

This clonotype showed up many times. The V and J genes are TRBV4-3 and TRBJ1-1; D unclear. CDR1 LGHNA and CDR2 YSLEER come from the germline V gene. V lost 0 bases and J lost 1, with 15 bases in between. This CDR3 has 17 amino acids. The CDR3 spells CASSQEVGRTSNTEAFF. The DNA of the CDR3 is TGCGCCAGCAGCCAAGAAGTTGGTCGGACGTCGAACACTGAAGCTTTCTTT.